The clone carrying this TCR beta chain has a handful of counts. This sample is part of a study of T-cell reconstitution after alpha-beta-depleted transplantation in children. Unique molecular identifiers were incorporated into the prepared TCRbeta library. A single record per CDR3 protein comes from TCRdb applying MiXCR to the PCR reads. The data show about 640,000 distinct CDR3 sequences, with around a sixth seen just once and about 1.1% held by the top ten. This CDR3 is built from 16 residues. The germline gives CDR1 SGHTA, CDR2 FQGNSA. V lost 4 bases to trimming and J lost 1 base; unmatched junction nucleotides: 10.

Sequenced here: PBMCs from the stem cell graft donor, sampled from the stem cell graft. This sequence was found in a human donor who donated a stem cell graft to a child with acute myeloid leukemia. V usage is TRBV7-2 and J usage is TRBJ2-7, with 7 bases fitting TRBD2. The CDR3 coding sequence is TGTGCCAGCAGCTCCCCTGAAGCGGGGAGATCCTACGAGCAGTACTTC. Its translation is CASSSPEAGRSYEQYF.